This is a list of T cell receptor beta chains from one sample in a study of OX40 agonist ivuxolimab in advanced cancers. TCRdb's table, derived via immunoSEQ multiplex PCR, lists solely in-frame clones and lacks some. Of around 72,000 clones in the sample, about 88% are singletons; the top ten hold 15% to 20%. This specimen consisted of CD4+ or CD8+ T cells sorted from blood, obtained in a trial of the OX40 agonist ivuxolimab. The receptors come from an adult with an advanced solid tumor such as melanoma, head and neck, liver or kidney cancer. CDR3s include the opening cysteine and the closing phenylalanine or tryptophan. D genes are given only for firm matches. Only part of the rows carry a size: once, few, many, or a class if the clone is expanded.

v_call	d_call	clone_size	j_call	cdr3_nt	cdr3_aa
TRBV28	.	.	TRBJ2-1	TGTGCCAGCAGGTCGGGCGGGATATATAACAATGAGCAGTTCTTC	CASRSGGIYNNEQFF
TRBV11-3	.	once	TRBJ1-1	TGTGCCAGCAGCTTAGCTGGGGCGTCCGATACTGAAGCTTTCTTT	CASSLAGASDTEAFF
TRBV5-1	.	.	TRBJ2-7	TGCGCCAGCAGCTTGCAGGGGACGTACATCTACGAGCAGTACTTC	CASSLQGTYIYEQYF
TRBV7-9	TRBD2	.	TRBJ2-3	TGTGCCAGCAGCTTTAGCGGGACCGCAGATACGCAGTATTTT	CASSFSGTADTQYF
TRBV5-1	.	.	TRBJ2-1	TGCGCCAGCAGCTTTAGTCAGGGCTCCTACAATGAGCAGTTCTTC	CASSFSQGSYNEQFF
TRBV10-3	.	.	TRBJ2-2	TGTGCCATCAGGGGAACCGGGGAGCTGTTTTTT	CAIRGTGELFF
TRBV19	TRBD1	.	TRBJ2-7	TGTGCCAGTAGTATAGGGGCCTCACAGGGGGCTGCGTACGAGCAGTACTTC	CASSIGASQGAAYEQYF
TRBV5-1	.	.	TRBJ2-1	TGCGCCAGCAGCTTACAACTAGTCTCCTACAATGAGCAGTTCTTC	CASSLQLVSYNEQFF
TRBV7-7	TRBD2	.	TRBJ2-2	TGTGCTAGCAGCTTTGATACTAGCGGGTCCGGGGAGCTGTTTTTT	CASSFDTSGSGELFF
TRBV19	TRBD1	.	TRBJ1-5	TGTGCCAGTAGCCCCGAGGGGGCAGTACCCAATCAGCCCCAGCATTTT	CASSPEGAVPNQPQHF
TRBV4-1	.	few	TRBJ1-2	TGCGCCAGCAGCCAAGCCGGGACCCTGCCTTACTACACCTTC	CASSQAGTLPYYTF
TRBV7-9	TRBD1	.	TRBJ2-1	TGTGCCAGCAGACCGACAGGGGCTACAAATGAGCAGTTCTTC	CASRPTGATNEQFF
TRBV5-1	.	.	TRBJ1-4	TGCGCCAGCAGCTTGAATTCTGTCGGCCCTAATGAAAAACTGTTTTTT	CASSLNSVGPNEKLFF
TRBV2	.	.	TRBJ1-5	TGTGCCAGCAGTCGAGACTTCAATCAGCCCCAGCATTTT	CASSRDFNQPQHF
TRBV6-5	.	.	TRBJ1-1	TGTGCCAGCAGCAAACGGGGGGCGAACACTGAAGCTTTCTTT	CASSKRGANTEAFF
TRBV28	.	.	TRBJ2-5	TGTGCCAGCACTTCCAGTCAAGAGACCCAGTACTTC	CASTSSQETQYF
TRBV2	TRBD1	.	TRBJ1-5	TGTGCCAGCAGGGGGACAGGGATCAATCAGCCCCAGCATTTT	CASRGTGINQPQHF
TRBV18	.	.	TRBJ2-7	TGTGCCAGCTCACAAGGTGACTCCTACGAGCAGTACTTC	CASSQGDSYEQYF
TRBV6-5	TRBD2	.	TRBJ2-5	TGTGCCAGCAGCCCTCCCGCGGGAGGGCATGGGACCCAGTACTTC	CASSPPAGGHGTQYF
TRBV7-2	.	.	TRBJ2-5	TGTGCCAGCAGCTTACACCAAGAGACCCAGTACTTC	CASSLHQETQYF
TRBV11-3	.	.	TRBJ2-7	TGTGCCAGCAGCTTAGGGGCAGGAACTTCCTACGAGCAGTACTTC	CASSLGAGTSYEQYF
TRBV6-6	.	.	TRBJ1-2	TGTGCCAGCAGAAAGGGGACACTGTATGGCTACACCTTC	CASRKGTLYGYTF
TRBV5-1	.	.	TRBJ2-7	TGCGCCAGCAGCCTCAGGACCGACATCGAGCAGTACTTC	CASSLRTDIEQYF
TRBV4-2	TRBD2	.	TRBJ2-5	TGTGCCAGCAGCCAAGGGCGACTAGCCGAGACCCAGTACTTC	CASSQGRLAETQYF
TRBV4-1	TRBD1	.	TRBJ2-2	TGCGCCAGCCGACCTACAGGGGGGCTACACACCGGGGAGCTGTTTTTT	CASRPTGGLHTGELFF
TRBV18	TRBD2	.	TRBJ2-5	TGTGCCAGCTCACCACAACTAGCGGGAGGAGAGACCCAGTACTTC	CASSPQLAGGETQYF
TRBV5-1	.	few	TRBJ2-2	TGCGCCAGCAGTTTATCCGGGGAGCTGTTTTTT	CASSLSGELFF
TRBV7-9	TRBD1	.	TRBJ1-6	TGTGCCAGCAGGCCAGGGGGCCAGGATTCACCCCTCCACTTT	CASRPGGQDSPLHF
TRBV28	TRBD2	once	TRBJ2-5	TGTGCCAGCAGTTCGCGACTAGCGGGAGCGGAGACCCAGTACTTC	CASSSRLAGAETQYF
TRBV7-9	.	.	TRBJ1-2	TGTGCCAGCAGCCAGGACATGTCCTATGGCTACACCTTC	CASSQDMSYGYTF
TRBV6-1	.	.	TRBJ2-5	TGTGCCAGCAGTGAAATGGGGCAGCCCGAAGAGACCCAGTACTTC	CASSEMGQPEETQYF
TRBV28	.	.	TRBJ1-2	TGTGCCAGCAGTTCGGGACTGACTAGGTATGGCTACACCTTC	CASSSGLTRYGYTF
TRBV5-1	.	.	TRBJ2-3	TGCGCCAGCAGCTTTCGAGTTACAGATACGCAGTATTTT	CASSFRVTDTQYF
TRBV7-2	.	.	TRBJ1-3	TGTGCCAGCAGCTGGTCGACAGGCAACTCTGGAAACACCATATATTTT	CASSWSTGNSGNTIYF
TRBV6-1	.	.	TRBJ2-1	TGTGCCAGCAGTGAAGCGGGGGGGCGCAATGAGCAGTTCTTC	CASSEAGGRNEQFF
TRBV23-1	TRBD1	.	TRBJ2-7	TGCGCCAGCAACGCGACAGGGTGGTTATACGAGCAGTACTTC	CASNATGWLYEQYF
TRBV9	.	.	TRBJ1-2	TGTGCCAGCAGCGTAGCCAGACAGAGCATCTATGGCTACACCTTC	CASSVARQSIYGYTF
TRBV27	TRBD2	.	TRBJ2-1	TGTGCCAGCAGTTCGACTAGCGGGTACAATGAGCAGTTCTTC	CASSSTSGYNEQFF
TRBV7-9	TRBD1	.	TRBJ2-1	TGTGCCAGCAGCTTAGGGGAAGGACAGGGCCATGAGCAGTTCTTC	CASSLGEGQGHEQFF
TRBV27	.	.	TRBJ1-6	TGTGCCAGCAGTTTAGGGGCAGGGAGGATGTATTCACCCCTCCACTTT	CASSLGAGRMYSPLHF
TRBV6-1	.	.	TRBJ1-2	TGTGCCAGCAGCGAGGTGGGGGCCTCGGGCTACACCTTC	CASSEVGASGYTF
TRBV5-1	.	.	TRBJ2-1	TGCGCCAGCAGCTTGTCTCAGGTTTTACATGAGCAGTTCTTC	CASSLSQVLHEQFF
TRBV21-1	.	once	TRBJ1-5	TGTGCCAGCAGCCCTAAGTCAGGGGGGGGTTGGAGCAATCAGCCCCAGCATTTT	CASSPKSGGGWSNQPQHF
TRBV15	.	few	TRBJ1-2	TGTGCCACCAGCAGAAATCGAGCGGGCTACACCTTC	CATSRNRAGYTF
TRBV7-6	TRBD2	few	TRBJ2-3	TGTGCCAGCAGCTTAGTCGCGGGAGGCACAGATACGCAGTATTTT	CASSLVAGGTDTQYF
TRBV19	.	.	TRBJ1-5	TGTGCCAGTAATCAGGGACGTGACAATCAGCCCCAGCATTTT	CASNQGRDNQPQHF
TRBV5-1	TRBD2	.	TRBJ2-1	TGCGCCAGCGCTAGCGGGAGTTTCTACAATGAGCAGTTCTTC	CASASGSFYNEQFF
TRBV7-6	TRBD1	.	TRBJ2-7	TGTGCCAGCAGCTCGCCGGGACAGGGCTACGAGCAGTACTTC	CASSSPGQGYEQYF
TRBV9	TRBD2	once	TRBJ2-1	TGTGCCAGCAGCGTAGGGGGACTAGCGGGATTCAATGAGCAGTTCTTC	CASSVGGLAGFNEQFF
TRBV10-3	TRBD2	.	TRBJ2-1	TGTGCCATCAGTGAGGGTCTAGCGGGAGGAGGTGGGCAGTTCTTC	CAISEGLAGGGGQFF
TRBV7-9	.	.	TRBJ1-1	TGTGCCAGCCAGGGCTCGATGAACACTGAAGCTTTCTTT	CASQGSMNTEAFF
TRBV28	TRBD1	.	TRBJ1-1	TGTGCCAGCAGTTCCCTCGGACAGGGGATCGGCACTGAAGCTTTCTTT	CASSSLGQGIGTEAFF
TRBV23-1	.	.	TRBJ1-3	TGCGCCAGCAGTTTAACCGGGCCACCAAGAGCTGGAAACACCATATATTTT	CASSLTGPPRAGNTIYF
TRBV5-1	.	few	TRBJ2-6	TGCGCCAGCAGCCCCGATTTAGCTGGGGCCAACGTCCTGACTTTC	CASSPDLAGANVLTF
TRBV11-2	TRBD1	few	TRBJ2-2	TGTGCCAGCAGCTTAGATCGTCCCTCAGGGGGCGTGAACACCGGGGAGCTGTTTTTT	CASSLDRPSGGVNTGELFF
TRBV28	.	.	TRBJ2-3	TGTGCCAGCAGTAAGGACGGGACACTCGGTCCAGATACGCAGTATTTT	CASSKDGTLGPDTQYF
TRBV19	TRBD2	.	TRBJ2-3	TGTGCCAGTAGTATAAGTCTAGCGGGAGGCTCAGATACGCAGTATTTT	CASSISLAGGSDTQYF
TRBV9	TRBD2	few	TRBJ2-7	TGTGCCAGCAGCGTAGCTCCTAGCGGAGTGTACGAGCAGTACTTC	CASSVAPSGVYEQYF
TRBV18	TRBD2	.	TRBJ2-7	TGTGCCAGCTCACCCTCGTCTAGCGGGAGATACGAGCAGTACTTC	CASSPSSSGRYEQYF
TRBV6-1	.	.	TRBJ2-6	TGTGCCAGCAGTGAGGTAACTGGGGCCAACGTCCTGACTTTC	CASSEVTGANVLTF